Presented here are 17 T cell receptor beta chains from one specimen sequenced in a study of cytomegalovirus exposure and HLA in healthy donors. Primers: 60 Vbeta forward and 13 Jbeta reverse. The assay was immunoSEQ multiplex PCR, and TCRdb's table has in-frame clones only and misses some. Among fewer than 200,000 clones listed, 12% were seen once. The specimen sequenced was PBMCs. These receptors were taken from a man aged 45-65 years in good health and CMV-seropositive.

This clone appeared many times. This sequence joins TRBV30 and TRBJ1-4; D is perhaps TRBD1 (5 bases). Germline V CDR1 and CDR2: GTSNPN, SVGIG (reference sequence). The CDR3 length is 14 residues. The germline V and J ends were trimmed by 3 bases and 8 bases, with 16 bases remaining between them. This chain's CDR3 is CAWSVRAGLEKLFF. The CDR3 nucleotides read TGTGCCTGGAGCGTACGGGCAGGGCTCGAAAAACTGTTTTTT.

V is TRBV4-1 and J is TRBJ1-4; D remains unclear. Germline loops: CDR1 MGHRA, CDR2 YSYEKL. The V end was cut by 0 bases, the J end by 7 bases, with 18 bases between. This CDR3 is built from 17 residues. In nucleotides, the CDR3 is TGCGCCAGCAGCCAAGAGTCTACCTCGGGGTCCGGTGAAAAACTGTTTTTT. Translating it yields CASSQESTSGSGEKLFF.

CDR3 loop: CAWSSQGPSSGNTIYF. The CDR3 DNA reads as TGTGCCTGGAGTTCACAGGGACCGAGCTCTGGAAACACCATATATTTT. The chain joins TRBV30 to TRBJ1-3; perhaps TRBD1 as D (6 bases). The CDR3 loop spans 16 amino acids. V lost 2 bases and J lost 0, with 14 bases in between. Germline CDR1 GTSNPN, CDR2 SVGIG (reference sequence).

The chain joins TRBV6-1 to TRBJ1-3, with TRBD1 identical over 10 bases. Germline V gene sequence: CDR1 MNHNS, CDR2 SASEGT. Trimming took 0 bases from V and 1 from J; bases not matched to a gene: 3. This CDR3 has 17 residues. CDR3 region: CASSEATGGASGNTIYF. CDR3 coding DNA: TGTGCCAGCAGTGAAGCGACAGGGGGCGCGTCTGGAAACACCATATATTTT.

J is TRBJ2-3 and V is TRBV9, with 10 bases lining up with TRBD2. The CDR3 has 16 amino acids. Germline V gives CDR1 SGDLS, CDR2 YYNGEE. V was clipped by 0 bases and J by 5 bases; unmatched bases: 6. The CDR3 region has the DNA TGTGCCAGCAGCGTAGAAAGCGGGAGGGGGTTAGATACGCAGTATTTT. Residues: CASSVESGRGLDTQYF.

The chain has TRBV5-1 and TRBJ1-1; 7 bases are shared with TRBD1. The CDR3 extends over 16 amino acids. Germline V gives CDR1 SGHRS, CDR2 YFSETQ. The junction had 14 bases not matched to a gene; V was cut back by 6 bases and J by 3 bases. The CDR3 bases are TGCGCCAGCACAGGGGCAGGGGGGAACCCCGACACTGAAGCTTTCTTT. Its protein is CASTGAGGNPDTEAFF.

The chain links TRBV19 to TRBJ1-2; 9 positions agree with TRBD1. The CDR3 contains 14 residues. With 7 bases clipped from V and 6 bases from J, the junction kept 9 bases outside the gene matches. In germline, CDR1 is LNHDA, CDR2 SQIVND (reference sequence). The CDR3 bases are TGTGCCAGTACTCTCCGGGACAGGGTAGATGGCTACACCTTC. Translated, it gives CASTLRDRVDGYTF.

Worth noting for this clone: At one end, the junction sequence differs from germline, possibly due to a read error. CDR3 in DNA: TGTGCCATCGCCGGGACAGGGCCTTCCTCTGGAAACGCCATATATTTT. The encoded protein is CAIAGTGPSSGNAIYF. V gene TRBV10-3 combines with J gene TRBJ1-3, with TRBD1 identical over 9 bases. The CDR3 extends over 16 amino acids. CDR1 is ENHRY, CDR2 SYGVKD, per germline.

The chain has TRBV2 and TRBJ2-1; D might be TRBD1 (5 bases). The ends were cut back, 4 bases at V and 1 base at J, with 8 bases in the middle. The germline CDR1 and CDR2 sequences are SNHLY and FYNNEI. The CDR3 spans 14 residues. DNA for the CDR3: TGTGCCAGCAGTGCAGGGAAGTCCTACAATGAGCAGTTCTTC. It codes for CASSAGKSYNEQFF.

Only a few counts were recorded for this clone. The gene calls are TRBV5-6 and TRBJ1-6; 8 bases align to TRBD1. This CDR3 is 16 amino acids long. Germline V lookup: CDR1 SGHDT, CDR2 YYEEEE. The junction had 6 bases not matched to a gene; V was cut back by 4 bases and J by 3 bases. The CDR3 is CASSAGQGDYNSPLHF. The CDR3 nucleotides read TGTGCCAGCAGCGCAGGACAGGGTGACTATAATTCACCCCTCCACTTT.

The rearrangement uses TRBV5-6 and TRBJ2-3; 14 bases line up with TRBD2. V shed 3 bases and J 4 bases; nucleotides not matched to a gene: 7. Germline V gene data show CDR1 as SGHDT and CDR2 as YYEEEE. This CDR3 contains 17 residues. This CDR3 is CASSSGLAGGGSDTQYF. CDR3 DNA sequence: TGTGCCAGCAGCTCCGGACTAGCGGGGGGCGGATCAGATACGCAGTATTTT.

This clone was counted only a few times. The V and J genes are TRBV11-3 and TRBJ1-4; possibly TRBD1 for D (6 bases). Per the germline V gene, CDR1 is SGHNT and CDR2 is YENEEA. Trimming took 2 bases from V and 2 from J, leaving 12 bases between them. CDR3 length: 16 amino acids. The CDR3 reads CASSLLRGNTNEKLFF. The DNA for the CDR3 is TGTGCCAGCAGCTTATTAAGGGGGAACACTAATGAAAAACTGTTTTTT.

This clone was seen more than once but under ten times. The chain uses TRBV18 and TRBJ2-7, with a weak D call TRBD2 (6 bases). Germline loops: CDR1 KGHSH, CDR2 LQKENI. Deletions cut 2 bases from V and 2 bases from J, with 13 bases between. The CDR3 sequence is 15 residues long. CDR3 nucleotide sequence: TGTGCCAGCTCACCAAGCGAAGGGAGGCCCTACGAGCAGTACTTC. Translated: CASSPSEGRPYEQYF.

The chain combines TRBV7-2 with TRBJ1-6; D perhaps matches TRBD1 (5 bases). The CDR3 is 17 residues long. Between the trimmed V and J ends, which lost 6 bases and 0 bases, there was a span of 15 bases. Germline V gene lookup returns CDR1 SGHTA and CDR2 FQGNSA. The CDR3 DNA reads TGTGCCAGCAGACCAGGGCCGTTTAGCTCCTATAATTCACCCCTCCACTTT. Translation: CASRPGPFSSYNSPLHF.

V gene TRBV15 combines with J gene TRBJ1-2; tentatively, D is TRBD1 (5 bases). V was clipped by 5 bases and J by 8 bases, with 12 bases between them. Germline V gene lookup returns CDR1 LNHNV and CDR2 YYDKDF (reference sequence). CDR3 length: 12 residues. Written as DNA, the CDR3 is TGTGCCACCAGCGGAGGGGAGGGGGGCTACACCTTC. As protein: CATSGGEGGYTF.

This chain's CDR3 is CASRRLNRDTETQYF. In DNA, the CDR3 is TGTGCCAGCCGTCGCCTTAACAGGGATACGGAGACCCAGTACTTC. The chain combines TRBV27 with TRBJ2-5, with D maybe TRBD1 (6 bases). This CDR3 comprises 15 residues. V was trimmed by 8 bases and J by 5 bases, leaving 21 bases between them. CDR1 is MNHEY, CDR2 SMNVEV, per germline (reference sequence).

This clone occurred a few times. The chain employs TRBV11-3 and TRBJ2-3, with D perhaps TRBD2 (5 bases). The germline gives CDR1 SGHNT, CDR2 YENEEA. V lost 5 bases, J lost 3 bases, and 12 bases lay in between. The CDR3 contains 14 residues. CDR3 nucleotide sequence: TGTGCCAGCAGCGTGGACTCAATGACAGATACGCAGTATTTT. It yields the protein CASSVDSMTDTQYF.